One and the same sample provided the 19 T cell receptor beta chains below, sequenced in a study of blood T cell repertoires in COVID-19. This table comes from immunoSEQ multiplex PCR, and its TCRdb copy is limited to in-frame clones, with some not included. The table has 100,000 or so clones, approximately 84% seen once; the top ten hold approximately 4.5%. The sequenced material came from peripheral blood. The receptors derive from a human donor in a cohort sampled during active COVID-19.

Of note for this clone: The same CDR3 is also encoded by other DNA sequences in this sample. Here the CDR3 DNA reads TGTGCCAGCTCACCACCGTCAGGCACAGATACGCAGTATTTT. This encodes CASSPPSGTDTQYF. The rearrangement joins TRBV18 to TRBJ2-3; no reliable D call. The V gene lost 0 bases and the J gene lost 1 base, with 5 bases spanning the gap. CDR1 is KGHSH and CDR2 is LQKENI in the germline V gene. The CDR3 extends over 14 amino acids. Full variable domain (outside the CDR3, taken from reference TRBV18 and TRBJ2-3): NAGVMQNPRHLVRRRGQEARLRCSPMKGHSHVYWYRQLPEEGLKFMVYLQKENIIDESGMPKERFSAEFPKEGPSILRIQQVVRGDSAAYFCASSPPSGTDTQYFGPGTRLTVL.

The chain couples TRBV2 to TRBJ1-5, with D unclear. CDR3 length equals 14 residues. CDR1 and CDR2 from the germline V gene are SNHLY and FYNNEI. V was trimmed by 3 bases and J by 2 bases, leaving 8 bases between them. Written as DNA, the CDR3 is TGTGCCAGCAGTGAGGCGGCTCGCAATCAGCCCCAGCATTTT. It codes for CASSEAARNQPQHF. Complete variable domain (other parts from reference TRBV2 and TRBJ1-5): EPEVTQTPSHQVTQMGQEVILRCVPISNHLYFYWYRQILGQKVEFLVSFYNNEISEKSEIFDDQFSVERPDGSNFTLKIRSTKLEDSAMYFCASSEAARNQPQHFGDGTRLSIL.

The chain couples TRBV5-1 to TRBJ1-1; D is unresolved. Trimming took 3 bases from V and 2 from J, leaving 8 bases between them. This CDR3 contains 13 residues. Germline CDR1 reads SGHRS; CDR2 reads YFSETQ. DNA for the CDR3: TGCGCCAGCAGCTCCCGAGTAAACACTGAAGCTTTCTTT. This encodes CASSSRVNTEAFF.

The rearrangement links TRBV6-5 to TRBJ1-5, with 7 bases matching TRBD1. From germline, CDR1 is MNHEY and CDR2 SVGAGI. This CDR3 has 14 residues. Trimming at V came to 5 bases and at J to 3 bases, leaving 4 bases not matched to a gene. DNA of the CDR3: TGTGCCAGCAGTCCGACAGGGTTCAATCAGCCCCAGCATTTT. Its protein product is CASSPTGFNQPQHF.

J is TRBJ1-5 and V is TRBV10-3; D is uncertain. CDR1 and CDR2 from the germline V gene are ENHRY and SYGVKD. There are 14 residues in the CDR3. V lost 2 bases to trimming and J lost 7 bases, with 12 bases between them. CDR3 coding DNA: TGTGCCATCAGTGAGATCGATCGGCGGCAGCCCCAGCATTTT. This translates into CAISEIDRRQPQHF.

The count of this clone is one. The rearrangement joins TRBV18 to TRBJ1-1; D is possibly TRBD1 (6 bases). V was trimmed by 7 bases and J by 2 bases, leaving 14 bases between them. The CDR3 spans 14 residues. Per the germline V gene, CDR1 is KGHSH and CDR2 is LQKENI. The CDR3: CASLERQANTEAFF. CDR3 nucleotides: TGTGCCAGCTTAGAAAGACAGGCTAACACTGAAGCTTTCTTT.

CDR3 region: CASSAPQLAEDTQYF. The CDR3 bases are TGTGCCAGCAGCGCACCCCAGCTAGCAGAAGATACGCAGTATTTT. J is TRBJ2-3 and V is TRBV9; D perhaps matches TRBD2 (5 bases). The V end lost 3 bases, the J end lost 5 bases, and 16 bases lay between the germline ends. Germline V gives CDR1 SGDLS, CDR2 YYNGEE. This CDR3 contains 15 residues.

The V gene is TRBV7-8, the J gene TRBJ2-3; 7 bases are a match to TRBD2. With 5 bases clipped from V and 1 base from J, the junction kept 6 bases outside the gene matches. Germline lookup yields CDR1 SGHVS and CDR2 FQNEAQ. CDR3 length: 15 amino acids. The CDR3 here is CASSPGTTGTDTQYF. The DNA for the CDR3 is TGTGCCAGCAGCCCCGGGACTACCGGCACAGATACGCAGTATTTT.

The CDR3 reads CASRQDGSSYNSPLHF. The DNA for the CDR3 is TGTGCCAGCAGACAGGACGGGAGCTCCTATAATTCACCCCTCCACTTT. The chain is built from TRBV5-8 and TRBJ1-6; a weak D match, TRBD1 (5 bases). The CDR3 extends over 16 amino acids. In germline, CDR1 is SGHTS, CDR2 YDEGEE. V was pared by 5 bases and J by 0 bases, with 12 bases between.

The V call is TRBV6-5, the J call TRBJ1-1; TRBD1 is a possible D gene (6 bases). CDR1 is MNHEY and CDR2 is SVGAGI in the germline V gene. This CDR3 spans 16 amino acids. V lost 2 bases to trimming and J lost 2 bases, with 15 bases between them. The CDR3 reads CASSYPMGAGNTEAFF. CDR3 nucleotides: TGTGCCAGCAGTTACCCTATGGGGGCCGGTAACACTGAAGCTTTCTTT.

On this clone: The same CDR3 can be traced to other DNA sequences in this sample. This chain links TRBV18 with TRBJ2-7, with 8 positions matching TRBD1. This CDR3 has 15 amino acids. CDR1 and CDR2 (germline): KGHSH, LQKENI. The V gene end was trimmed by 4 bases and the J gene end by 0 bases; junction bases not matched to a gene: 5. In nucleotides, the CDR3 is TGTGCCAGCTCACAAACAGGGGGAAGCTCCTACGAGCAGTACTTC. Translated: CASSQTGGSSYEQYF. The full variable domain, in which reference TRBV18 and TRBJ2-7 provide the parts outside the CDR3, is NAGVMQNPRHLVRRRGQEARLRCSPMKGHSHVYWYRQLPEEGLKFMVYLQKENIIDESGMPKERFSAEFPKEGPSILRIQQVVRGDSAAYFCASSQTGGSSYEQYFGPGTRLTVT.

On this clone itself: At one end, the junction sequence differs from germline, possibly due to a read error. The chain employs TRBV7-2 and TRBJ2-5; the D is unclear. Germline assignment: CDR1 SGHTA and CDR2 FQGNSA. The CDR3 sequence is 12 residues long. The CDR3 DNA is TGTGCCAGCAGCACGCTAGTAGAGGCCCAGTACTTC. This codes for CASSTLVEAQYF.

The gene calls are TRBV7-9 and TRBJ1-3; possibly TRBD1 for D (5 bases). Between the trimmed V and J ends, which lost 8 bases and 0 bases, there was a span of 14 bases. Germline V CDR1 and CDR2: SEHNR, FQNEAQ (reference sequence). The CDR3 totals 15 residues. The CDR3 DNA is TGTGCCAGCGGGGGGAGACGGACCTCTGGAAACACCATATATTTT. This encodes CASGGRRTSGNTIYF.

V is TRBV2 and J is TRBJ2-3; possibly TRBD2 for D (7 bases). Germline values: CDR1 SNHLY, CDR2 FYNNEI. Trimming removed 9 bases at V and 4 bases at J, with 23 bases between. The CDR3 runs to 16 residues. This chain's CDR3 is CASFEGGVPSADTQYF. The CDR3 DNA reads TGTGCCAGTTTCGAAGGGGGGGTACCTAGTGCAGATACGCAGTATTTT.

In its sample, this clone was seen a few times. The chain joins TRBV10-3 to TRBJ2-7, with D perhaps matching TRBD1 (6 bases). The germline CDR1 and CDR2 sequences are ENHRY and SYGVKD. The CDR3 sequence is 14 residues long. V shed 2 bases and J shed 3 bases, with 11 bases lying between them. The CDR3 sequence is CAISEGGWDYEQYF. DNA of the CDR3: TGTGCCATCAGTGAGGGGGGCTGGGACTACGAGCAGTACTTC.

The genes are TRBV2 and TRBJ1-6, with 9 bases that match TRBD1. Germline V gives CDR1 SNHLY, CDR2 FYNNEI. The CDR3 is made up of 15 amino acids. V dropped 5 bases and J dropped 7; count of bases not matched to a gene: 6. DNA for the CDR3: TGTGCCAGCAGTTCAGTGACAGGGGGGAATTCACCCCTCCACTTT. The encoded protein is CASSSVTGGNSPLHF.

This chain connects TRBV6-5 to TRBJ1-4; D is possibly TRBD1 (5 bases). The V and J ends lost 5 bases and 12 bases respectively, with 22 bases between them. The germline CDR1 and CDR2 sequences are MNHEY and SVGAGI. This CDR3 is built from 15 residues. The CDR3 coding sequence is TGTGCCAGCAGTCATCGGGGGGGACCTCAGATCGAACTGTTTTTT. Amino acid sequence: CASSHRGGPQIELFF.

This chain links TRBV11-2 with TRBJ2-5, with D possibly matching TRBD1 (5 bases). V dropped 0 bases and J dropped 4 bases, with 15 bases sitting between them. Looked up from germline, CDR1 is SGHAT and CDR2 is FQNNGV. The CDR3 runs to 16 residues. The CDR3 coding sequence is TGTGCCAGCAGCTTAGATCTTAGTCAAAGGGGAGAGACCCAGTACTTC. This translates into CASSLDLSQRGETQYF.

About this clone: A read error may produce the germline difference seen at one junction end. The chain couples TRBV18 to TRBJ1-1; the D gene is possibly TRBD1 (6 bases). Germline V gene sequence: CDR1 KGHSH, CDR2 LQKENI. The CDR3 contains 15 residues. The CDR3 bases are TGTGCCAGCTCCCCACGGGGGGGCAGGATTGGTGAAGCTTTCTTT. Its protein is CASSPRGGRIGEAFF.